These 27 T cell receptor beta chains share one sample of origin, sequenced in a study of T cell changes during pregnancy in multiple sclerosis (dated by TCRdb to the late 2010s). The library was made by the immunoSEQ multiplex PCR assay. Drawn from immuneACCESS, this table holds only the in-frame rearrangements with V and J called that TCRdb kept. Clones are partly lost; checked studies trace under half to an unresolved V gene and leave the rest unexplained. Counted in this sample were tens of thousands of clones; 91% of them appeared once. Around 1.7% of the sample lies in the top ten. Here the sequenced sample was peripheral blood, taken in the first trimester of pregnancy. These receptors all come from a female donor in good health, enrolled as a control in a pregnancy study.

The CDR3 DNA follows: TGTGCCAGCAGCTTAGTGGGGGACAGGGATAATGGCTACACCTTC. Its translation is CASSLVGDRDNGYTF. V usage is TRBV7-9 and J usage is TRBJ1-2, with 9 bases aligning to TRBD1. Trimming removed 1 base from V and 6 bases from J; junction bases left unmatched: 6. The germline gives CDR1 SEHNR, CDR2 FQNEAQ (reference sequence). The length of the CDR3 is 15 residues.

The gene calls are TRBV13 and TRBJ2-2; TRBD2 matches at 8 bases. V shed 4 bases, J shed 0 bases, and the junction held 4 bases outside the gene matches. Germline CDR1 PRHDT, CDR2 FYEKMQ (reference sequence). The CDR3 is 16 residues long. CDR3 bases: TGTGCCAGCAGCTGGGCGGGGGGCCCGAACACCGGGGAGCTGTTTTTT. Amino acid sequence: CASSWAGGPNTGELFF.

The chain recombines TRBV30 with TRBJ2-5; D gene uncertain. The V gene's germline CDR1 is GTSNPN and CDR2 SVGIG (reference sequence). The CDR3 has 14 residues. V lost 0 bases, J lost 1 base, and 9 bases lay in between. This CDR3 reads CAWSVLAIQETQYF. In nucleotides, the CDR3 is TGTGCCTGGAGTGTACTCGCGATCCAAGAGACCCAGTACTTC. The full variable domain, rest sourced from reference TRBV30 and TRBJ2-5, is SQTIHQWPATLVQPVGSPLSLECTVEGTSNPNLYWYRQAAGRGLQLLFYSVGIGQISSEVPQNLSASRPQDRQFILSSKKLLLSDSGFYLCAWSVLAIQETQYFGPGTRLLVL.

The chain couples TRBV7-2 to TRBJ1-4; no firm D call. With 4 bases removed from V and 7 bases from J, the gap between germline ends came to 10 bases. Germline V gene sequence: CDR1 SGHTA, CDR2 FQGNSA. This CDR3 has 13 amino acids. CDR3: CASSSRGGEKLFF. DNA of the CDR3: TGTGCCAGCAGCTCCCGCGGTGGTGAAAAACTGTTTTTT.

The chain employs TRBV30 and TRBJ1-1; 8 nucleotides align to TRBD1. Germline CDR1 and CDR2: GTSNPN and SVGIG (reference sequence). The J segment lost 5 bases and the V segment lost 2 bases, leaving 7 bases of the junction unmatched. The CDR3 covers 14 residues. The CDR3 reads CAWSSGGGGTEAFF. In DNA, the CDR3 is TGTGCCTGGAGTTCAGGGGGCGGTGGTACTGAAGCTTTCTTT.

The CDR3 bases are TGTGCCAGCAGCTCCTTTGAGGGGGACCGACAAGAGACCCAGTACTTC. It is translated as CASSSFEGDRQETQYF. V and J are TRBV5-6 and TRBJ2-5; tentatively, D is TRBD1 (6 bases). V was clipped by 3 bases and J by 2 bases, with 17 bases between them. Germline loops: CDR1 SGHDT, CDR2 YYEEEE. This CDR3 comprises 16 residues.

The chain couples TRBV2 to TRBJ1-2; tentative D call: TRBD1 (5 bases). Germline V gives CDR1 SNHLY, CDR2 FYNNEI. Trimming removed 5 bases from V and 0 bases from J, with 10 bases in between. The CDR3 runs to 14 residues. The CDR3 nucleotides read TGTGCCAGCAGTCTGGACACGCCTAACTATGGCTACACCTTC. The encoded protein is CASSLDTPNYGYTF.

The J gene is TRBJ1-2, the V gene TRBV11-2; D not certain. V lost 1 base to trimming and J lost 8 bases, with 11 bases between them. CDR1 is SGHAT, CDR2 FQNNGV, per germline. The CDR3 has 13 amino acids. Here the CDR3 DNA reads TGTGCCAGCAGCTTAGGAGGGTCTTGGGGCTACACCTTC. Amino acids: CASSLGGSWGYTF.

This clone appeared a few times. The chain combines TRBV4-1 with TRBJ2-2; the match to TRBD1 covers 8 bases. V lost 4 bases, J lost 2 bases, and 12 bases stayed unmatched. The germline CDR1 and CDR2 sequences are MGHRA and YSYEKL. This CDR3 has 18 amino acids. CDR3 sequence: CASSPRTRGQRNTGELFF. CDR3 nucleotides: TGCGCCAGCAGCCCCCGGACCAGGGGGCAACGAAACACCGGGGAGCTGTTTTTT.

The chain has TRBV6-6 and TRBJ1-1; the match to TRBD1 covers 7 bases. The V gene's germline CDR1 is MNHNY and CDR2 SVGAGI (reference sequence). J lost 0 bases, V lost 4 bases, and 8 bases had no gene match. This CDR3 region has 16 residues. The CDR3 DNA reads as TGTGCCAGCAGTTCACCCCGGGGGACAGTGAACACTGAAGCTTTCTTT. Amino acids: CASSSPRGTVNTEAFF.

The chain links TRBV6-4 to TRBJ2-1, with TRBD2 matching 10 bases. V trimming: 3 bases; J trimming: 5 bases; junction bases outside the gene matches: 10. The CDR3 is 17 residues long. Germline lookup yields CDR1 MRHNA and CDR2 SNTAGT. The CDR3 loop is CASSEGEGLAGDNEQFF. In nucleotides, the CDR3 is TGTGCCAGCAGTGAAGGAGAGGGGCTAGCGGGGGACAATGAGCAGTTCTTC.

The rearrangement links TRBV9 to TRBJ2-5, with D tentatively TRBD1 (5 bases). Trimming removed 0 bases from V and 4 bases from J, with 7 bases in between. This CDR3 region has 13 residues. Germline-derived CDR1 and CDR2 are SGDLS and YYNGEE. CDR3 sequence (DNA): TGTGCCAGCAGCGTAGGGGGCGGAGAGACCCAGTACTTC. Its translation is CASSVGGGETQYF.

CDR3 in amino acids: CASSLAKGLGGNQPQHF. The CDR3 DNA is TGTGCCAGCAGCTTAGCCAAGGGCCTGGGGGGAAATCAGCCCCAGCATTTT. This chain uses TRBV7-9 with TRBJ1-5, with a possible D match to TRBD1 (5 bases). V shed 0 bases and J shed 4 bases, with 16 bases lying between them. CDR1 SEHNR and CDR2 FQNEAQ come from the germline V gene (reference sequence). The CDR3 runs to 17 residues.

This clone was seen just once. V usage is TRBV7-2 and J usage is TRBJ2-5; D is unclear. Trimming left V 2 bases short and J 4 bases short, with 5 bases between. The CDR3 length is 12 residues. Per germline, CDR1 SGHTA and CDR2 FQGNSA. The CDR3 loop is CASSLMRETQYF. The CDR3 DNA sequence: TGTGCCAGCAGCTTAATGCGAGAGACCCAGTACTTC. The full variable domain, rest sourced from reference TRBV7-2 and TRBJ2-5, is GAGVSQSPSNKVTEKGKDVELRCDPISGHTALYWYRQSLGQGLEFLIYFQGNSAPDKSGLPSDRFSAERTGGSVSTLTIQRTQQEDSAVYLCASSLMRETQYFGPGTRLLVL.

This chain uses TRBV28 with TRBJ2-3; D remains ambiguous. Germline CDR1 is MDHEN and CDR2 is SYDVKM. Trimming shortened V by 8 bases and J by 0 bases, and 6 bases separated the two germline ends. The CDR3 covers 12 residues. CDR3 protein: CASGLSTDTQYF. CDR3 sequence (DNA): TGTGCCAGCGGGCTAAGCACAGATACGCAGTATTTT.

The rearrangement uses TRBV5-6 and TRBJ2-7; D unresolved. The germline V gene has CDR1 SGHDT and CDR2 YYEEEE. V gave up 1 base and J gave up 3 bases, with 5 bases separating them. The CDR3 runs to 12 residues. As DNA, the CDR3 is TGTGCCAGCAGCTTGTTTAGCTACGAGCAGTACTTC. Translated, it gives CASSLFSYEQYF.

The chain employs TRBV14 and TRBJ2-2; 8 nucleotides agree with TRBD1. The CDR3 sequence is 18 residues long. CDR1 SGHDN and CDR2 FVKESK come from the germline V gene. J was trimmed by 6 bases and V by 0 bases; bases with no gene match: 12. CDR3 DNA: TGTGCCAGCAGCCAAGATTGGCGGACAGGGCCGGGTGCCGGGGAGCTGTTTTTT. Translation gives CASSQDWRTGPGAGELFF. Supplemented by reference TRBV14 and TRBJ2-2, the full variable domain reads EAGVTQFPSHSVIEKGQTVTLRCDPISGHDNLYWYRRVMGKEIKFLLHFVKESKQDESGMPNNRFLAERTGGTYSTLKVQPAELEDSGVYFCASSQDWRTGPGAGELFFGEGSRLTVL.

The V gene is TRBV2, the J gene TRBJ2-5; weak D call: TRBD1 (6 bases). Germline CDR1 SNHLY, CDR2 FYNNEI. This CDR3 has 12 amino acids. The V and J ends lost 3 bases and 7 bases respectively, with 9 bases between them. Here the CDR3 reads CASSDTGLTQYF. Written as DNA, the CDR3 is TGTGCCAGCAGTGATACAGGGTTGACCCAGTACTTC.

The chain carries TRBV30 and TRBJ1-3; 8 bases agree with TRBD1. Losses at the gene ends were 2 bases for V and 4 bases for J; bases not matched to a gene: 13. Germline CDR1 GTSNPN, CDR2 SVGIG (reference sequence). The CDR3 is made up of 17 amino acids. The CDR3 DNA reads TGTGCCTGGAGTCTCTACCCCACTCGACAGGGGGGAAACACCATATATTTT. Amino acid sequence: CAWSLYPTRQGGNTIYF.

V and J are TRBV25-1 and TRBJ2-7, with TRBD1 matching over 9 bases. Germline V gene sequence: CDR1 MGHDK, CDR2 SYGVNS. V was clipped by 3 bases and J by 6 bases; unmatched bases: 6. The CDR3 extends over 14 amino acids. This chain's CDR3 is CASSDPSTGGEQYF. CDR3 bases: TGTGCCAGCAGTGACCCTTCGACAGGGGGCGAGCAGTACTTC.

The chain joins TRBV7-2 to TRBJ2-3, with TRBD1 as a possible D gene (6 bases). This CDR3 has 15 amino acids. With 5 bases removed from V and 2 bases from J, the gap between germline ends came to 14 bases. Germline values: CDR1 SGHTA, CDR2 FQGNSA. CDR3 in DNA: TGTGCCAGCAGCAGTAGGCACAGGGCCACAGATACGCAGTATTTT. It is translated as CASSSRHRATDTQYF. The whole variable domain, filled in from reference TRBV7-2 and TRBJ2-3, reads GAGVSQSPSNKVTEKGKDVELRCDPISGHTALYWYRQSLGQGLEFLIYFQGNSAPDKSGLPSDRFSAERTGGSVSTLTIQRTQQEDSAVYLCASSSRHRATDTQYFGPGTRLTVL.

The chain combines TRBV20-1 with TRBJ2-1, with D perhaps matching TRBD2 (6 bases). Trimming pared 7 bases from V and 4 bases from J, leaving 8 bases between. The germline V gene has CDR1 DFQATT and CDR2 SNEGSKA (reference sequence). The CDR3 has 11 residues. The CDR3 spells CSGGDYNEQFF. As DNA, the CDR3 is TGCAGTGGCGGGGATTACAATGAGCAGTTCTTC.

The rearrangement uses TRBV11-3 and TRBJ1-1, with a tentative D call TRBD1 (5 bases). CDR1 SGHNT and CDR2 YENEEA come from the germline V gene. V was trimmed by 2 bases and J by 1 base, leaving 11 bases between them. The CDR3 is made up of 15 amino acids. The CDR3 sequence is CASSLLGGPNTEAFF. The CDR3 DNA reads as TGTGCCAGCAGCTTACTCGGGGGACCGAACACTGAAGCTTTCTTT. The variable domain in full, completed from reference TRBV11-3 and TRBJ1-1, reads EAGVVQSPRYKIIEKKQPVAFWCNPISGHNTLYWYLQNLGQGPELLIRYENEEAVDDSQLPKDRFSAERLKGVDSTLKIQPAELGDSAVYLCASSLLGGPNTEAFFGQGTRLTVV.

This clone showed up just once. The chain uses TRBV6-5 and TRBJ2-1; D not resolved. The CDR3 sequence is 11 residues long. CDR1 and CDR2 from the germline V gene are MNHEY and SVGAGI. V was pared by 10 bases and J by 7 bases, with 11 bases between. In DNA, the CDR3 is TGTGCCACGGGTCGGATGAATGAGCAGTTCTTC. Translated, it gives CATGRMNEQFF.

The rearrangement links TRBV5-5 to TRBJ2-2; 7 positions match TRBD1. The CDR3 is made up of 14 amino acids. The ends lost 7 bases at V and 3 bases at J; junction bases unmatched: 6. CDR1 SGHKS and CDR2 YYEKEE come from the germline V gene (reference sequence). The DNA of the CDR3 is TGTGCCAGCCCCGGGACAGCGGACACCGGGGAGCTGTTTTTT. Encoded protein: CASPGTADTGELFF.

The genes are TRBV10-3 and TRBJ1-1; D is uncertain. The CDR3 totals 11 residues. Germline-derived CDR1 and CDR2 are ENHRY and SYGVKD. V gave up 10 bases and J gave up 8 bases, with 14 bases separating them. The CDR3 loop reads CATLGVHEAFF. As DNA, the CDR3 is TGTGCCACCCTCGGGGTTCACGAAGCTTTCTTT.

The gene calls are TRBV5-5 and TRBJ1-2; tentatively, D is TRBD1 (5 bases). Looked up from germline, CDR1 is SGHKS and CDR2 is YYEKEE (reference sequence). Trimming stripped 2 bases from V and 6 bases from J, with 11 bases between. CDR3 size: 13 residues. In DNA, the CDR3 is TGTGCCAGCAGCTTAGCGGGGGAACATGGCTACACCTTC. This sequence encodes CASSLAGEHGYTF.